This entry lists 32 T cell receptor beta chains sequenced from one sample in a study of T cells in Graves' hyperthyroidism and ophthalmopathy. TCR beta CDR3 regions were amplified from RNA transcripts. During a first-round RT-PCR of the TCR CDR3, the HTBI primer set was used. TCRdb called the multiplex PCR reads again in MiXCR, with one record for every CDR3 protein. This table holds about 420,000 distinct CDR3 sequences, around 13% found once. The sequenced material came from blood. These receptors came from a woman in her late teens or twenties with Graves' hyperthyroidism.

The rearrangement uses TRBV20-1 and TRBJ1-6; D gene ambiguous. Germline V CDR1 and CDR2: DFQATT, SNEGSKA (reference sequence). V was pared by 3 bases and J by 2 bases, with 11 bases between. This CDR3 comprises 15 residues. The CDR3 bases are TGCAGTGCTAGTTTCGGGGAACCCTATAATTCACCCCTCCACTTT. It specifies CSASFGEPYNSPLHF.

The rearrangement joins TRBV19 to TRBJ1-5; no clear D gene. V was cut by 7 bases and J by 0 bases, with 13 bases left in between. CDR3 length equals 15 residues. CDR1 LNHDA and CDR2 SQIVND come from the germline V gene (reference sequence). The CDR3 is CASKDPPYSNQPQHF. DNA for the CDR3: TGTGCCAGTAAGGACCCCCCCTATAGCAATCAGCCCCAGCATTTT.

This clonotype was found many times. The J gene is TRBJ2-3, the V gene TRBV20-1, with D uncertain. With 1 base removed from V and 0 bases from J, the gap between germline ends came to 8 bases. The CDR3 is 14 residues long. The germline gives CDR1 DFQATT, CDR2 SNEGSKA (reference sequence). DNA for the CDR3: TGCAGTGCTAGAGCGACACTTAGCACAGATACGCAGTATTTT. Translated, it gives CSARATLSTDTQYF.

This clonotype was recorded many times. Here the CDR3 DNA reads TGTGCCAGCAGCTTACTCGTTGGGGACTACGAGCAGTACTTC. Protein product: CASSLLVGDYEQYF. J is TRBJ2-7 and V is TRBV11-2; D not resolved. V gave up 2 bases and J gave up 3 bases, with 11 bases separating them. Germline CDR1 SGHAT, CDR2 FQNNGV. The CDR3 extends over 14 amino acids.

This clonotype was counted between two and nine times. The rearrangement uses TRBV5-1 and TRBJ1-3; 7 bases map to TRBD1. V gave up 0 bases and J gave up 0 bases; unmatched junction bases: 9. The CDR3 totals 18 residues. The germline V gene has CDR1 SGHRS and CDR2 YFSETQ. The CDR3 region is CASSLAGPDRVSGNTIYF. In nucleotides, the CDR3 is TGCGCCAGCAGCTTGGCAGGCCCCGACAGGGTCTCTGGAAACACCATATATTTT.

In its sample, this clonotype was seen many times. The genes are TRBV28 and TRBJ2-7; TRBD2 matches 9 bases. J lost 3 bases, V lost 4 bases, and 10 bases had no gene match. The germline gives CDR1 MDHEN, CDR2 SYDVKM. CDR3 length: 16 amino acids. The CDR3 region has the DNA TGTGCCAGCAGTTCTCTTAGCGGGAGCAGGTTCTACGAGCAGTACTTC. This translates into CASSSLSGSRFYEQYF.

Ten or more counts support this clonotype. The chain couples TRBV29-1 to TRBJ2-5; maybe TRBD2 (6 bases). This CDR3 region has 15 residues. V was shortened by 3 bases and J by 1 base, with 15 bases between the two germline ends. Looked up from germline, CDR1 is SQVTM and CDR2 is ANQGSEA. The CDR3 coding sequence is TGCAGCGTTGACGAACCCCGGGGGTTCCAAGAGACCCAGTACTTC. Residues: CSVDEPRGFQETQYF.

This clonotype was counted at least ten times. The V and J genes are TRBV20-1 and TRBJ2-1, with D unresolved. Germline CDR1 and CDR2: DFQATT and SNEGSKA (reference sequence). V was clipped by 3 bases and J by 7 bases, with 7 bases between them. This CDR3 is built from 11 residues. The CDR3 DNA reads as TGCAGTGCTAGCCTCGTTAATGAGCAGTTCTTC. Protein product: CSASLVNEQFF.

In this sample, this clonotype turned up many times. The chain recombines TRBV6-2 or TRBV6-3 with TRBJ2-5, with 7 bases lining up with TRBD2. V lost 6 bases and J lost 5; bases outside the gene matches: 6. The CDR3 extends over 13 amino acids. Looked up from germline, CDR1 is MNHEY and CDR2 is SVGEGT. Here the CDR3 reads CASSRGLGETQYF. The CDR3 DNA sequence: TGTGCCAGCAGCCGTGGACTAGGGGAGACCCAGTACTTC.

This clonotype was picked up many times. The J gene is TRBJ2-7, the V gene TRBV15, with D possibly matching TRBD2 (6 bases). Deletions cut 5 bases from V and 2 bases from J, with 19 bases between. Germline CDR1 is LNHNV and CDR2 is YYDKDF (reference sequence). The CDR3 covers 16 residues. The CDR3 protein is CATSRASSGPTYEQYF. The CDR3 DNA reads TGTGCCACCAGCCGGGCCTCCAGCGGGCCAACCTACGAGCAGTACTTC.

This clonotype was seen repeatedly, ten times or more. The CDR3 loop reads CASSADRSSYEQYF. CDR3 in DNA: TGTGCCAGCTCAGCGGACAGGAGCTCCTACGAGCAGTACTTC. The chain couples TRBV18 to TRBJ2-7; 7 bases align to TRBD1. The CDR3 has 14 residues. Trimming at V came to 5 bases and at J to 0 bases, leaving 4 bases not matched to a gene. Germline V gene data show CDR1 as KGHSH and CDR2 as LQKENI.

The gene calls are TRBV7-2 and TRBJ2-7; D may be TRBD1 or TRBD2 (5 bases each). The CDR3 runs to 16 residues. CDR1 SGHTA and CDR2 FQGNSA come from the germline V gene. The V end lost 1 base, the J end lost 0 bases, and 13 bases lay between the germline ends. The DNA for the CDR3 is TGTGCCAGCAGCTTAGGAGGGGCGCTCGGCTCCTACGAGCAGTACTTC. It translates to CASSLGGALGSYEQYF.

This chain connects TRBV29-1 to TRBJ1-4; D possibly corresponds to TRBD1 (6 bases). V lost 4 bases, J lost 7 bases, and 10 bases lay in between. Germline CDR1 is SQVTM and CDR2 is ANQGSEA. CDR3 length equals 12 residues. CDR3 DNA sequence: TGCAGCGTTGCCAGGGGAAGTGAAAAACTGTTTTTT. Encoded protein: CSVARGSEKLFF.

The chain combines TRBV7-6 with TRBJ2-1; weak D call: TRBD2 (6 bases). The CDR3 runs 15 residues. Germline lookup yields CDR1 SGHVS and CDR2 FNYEAQ. V shed 1 base and J shed 8 bases, with 15 bases lying between them. The CDR3 spells CASSLVGGEGHEQFF. DNA of the CDR3: TGTGCCAGCAGCTTAGTCGGGGGAGAAGGGCATGAGCAGTTCTTC.

This clonotype turned up a few times. V and J are TRBV18 and TRBJ2-7; a weak D match, TRBD2 (6 bases). Germline values: CDR1 KGHSH, CDR2 LQKENI. This CDR3 has 14 amino acids. V was cut by 5 bases and J by 5 bases, with 16 bases left in between. The CDR3 DNA sequence: TGTGCCAGCTCAGCGTCGGTCCCGGGGGACGAGCAGTACTTC. Translating it yields CASSASVPGDEQYF. Looking up the rest from reference TRBV18 and TRBJ2-7 gives the full variable domain: NAGVMQNPRHLVRRRGQEARLRCSPMKGHSHVYWYRQLPEEGLKFMVYLQKENIIDESGMPKERFSAEFPKEGPSILRIQQVVRGDSAAYFCASSASVPGDEQYFGPGTRLTVT.

This clonotype was seen a handful of times. The CDR3 DNA reads TGTGCCTGGAGTGTATTAGGGGACAGTGGCAATCAGCCCCAGCATTTT. Its protein is CAWSVLGDSGNQPQHF. This chain joins TRBV30 and TRBJ1-5; 7 bases are a match to TRBD1. V gave up 0 bases and J gave up 2 bases; unmatched junction bases: 7. CDR1 is GTSNPN, CDR2 SVGIG, per germline (reference sequence). CDR3 length: 16 residues.

The CDR3 DNA sequence: TGCAGTGTTCTTAGCGGGAGGGCAGGAGATACGCAGTATTTT. This encodes CSVLSGRAGDTQYF. The chain employs TRBV20-1 and TRBJ2-3; TRBD2 aligns across 11 bases. The CDR3 is made up of 14 amino acids. Germline assignment: CDR1 DFQATT and CDR2 SNEGSKA (reference sequence). Trimming cost V 7 bases and J 5 bases; bases outside gene matches: 8.

This clonotype was detected ten times or more. The J gene is TRBJ1-2, the V gene TRBV5-5; 9 bases are a match to TRBD1. V shed 6 bases, J shed 4 bases, and the junction held 7 bases outside the gene matches. Germline V gene sequence: CDR1 SGHKS, CDR2 YYEKEE (reference sequence). CDR3 size: 14 residues. This chain's CDR3 is CASTQEGQGYGYTF. The CDR3 nucleotides are TGTGCCAGCACCCAGGAGGGACAGGGCTATGGCTACACCTTC.

This clonotype occurred many times. The V call is TRBV6-5, the J call TRBJ2-5, with 8 nucleotides matching TRBD1. The CDR3 loop spans 16 amino acids. V shed 4 bases and J 1 base; nucleotides not matched to a gene: 8. Per the germline V gene, CDR1 is MNHEY and CDR2 is SVGAGI. The CDR3, as DNA: TGTGCCAGCAGTTCCGACTCCGGGACAGGCCAAGAGACCCAGTACTTC. Translated: CASSSDSGTGQETQYF.

In this sample, this clonotype turned up many times. This chain joins TRBV7-9 and TRBJ1-2, with D unclear. V lost 1 base to trimming and J lost 6 bases, with 9 bases between them. The CDR3 is 13 amino acids. Germline CDR1 and CDR2: SEHNR and FQNEAQ (reference sequence). DNA for the CDR3: TGTGCCAGCAGCTTAGTAGAGGCGGATGGCTACACCTTC. It is translated as CASSLVEADGYTF.

The chain carries TRBV4-1 and TRBJ1-4; tentative D call: TRBD1 (5 bases). The germline V gene encodes CDR1 MGHRA and CDR2 YSYEKL. The CDR3 has 19 residues. V lost 1 base and J 5 bases, leaving 23 bases between the germline ends. CDR3 region: CASSQGMSGPDSANEKLFF. The DNA for the CDR3 is TGCGCCAGCAGCCAAGGGATGTCAGGACCAGACAGCGCAAATGAAAAACTGTTTTTT.

This clonotype was seen at least ten times. The rearrangement uses TRBV20-1 and TRBJ2-1; 12 bases are shared with TRBD2. The CDR3 is 15 residues long. In germline, CDR1 is DFQATT, CDR2 SNEGSKA (reference sequence). Trimming at V came to 3 bases and at J to 6 bases, leaving 6 bases not matched to a gene. The CDR3 loop is CSARVTSGSINEQFF. The CDR3 DNA follows: TGCAGTGCTAGGGTGACTAGCGGGAGTATCAATGAGCAGTTCTTC.

This clonotype was seen ten or more times. V gene TRBV6-1 combines with J gene TRBJ2-7; 11 bases line up with TRBD2. V lost 3 bases and J lost 1; bases outside the gene matches: 2. Per germline, CDR1 MNHNS and CDR2 SASEGT. The CDR3 has 15 residues. CDR3 region: CASSERLAGSYEQYF. The CDR3 coding sequence is TGTGCCAGCAGTGAGAGACTAGCGGGGTCCTACGAGCAGTACTTC.

This clonotype came up many times. This chain joins TRBV30 and TRBJ2-5; D is undetermined. The CDR3 covers 11 residues. V gave up 7 bases and J gave up 2 bases, with 8 bases separating them. Germline CDR1 is GTSNPN and CDR2 is SVGIG (reference sequence). CDR3 in DNA: TGTGCCTTGTTCGGGCAAGAGACCCAGTACTTC. Its translation: CALFGQETQYF.

In its sample, this clonotype was seen many times. V and J are TRBV5-1 and TRBJ1-6, with a weak D call TRBD1 (5 bases). Trimming shortened V by 0 bases and J by 9 bases, and 13 bases separated the two germline ends. Germline CDR1 SGHRS, CDR2 YFSETQ. The CDR3 runs to 15 residues. CDR3 coding DNA: TGCGCCAGCAGCTTGGATGTCTCGGGGGTTTCACCCCTCCACTTT. The encoded protein is CASSLDVSGVSPLHF.

This clonotype occurred a few times. V gene TRBV15 combines with J gene TRBJ1-6; TRBD1 aligns across 7 bases. Trimming cost V 0 bases and J 10 bases; bases outside gene matches: 12. Germline V gives CDR1 LNHNV, CDR2 YYDKDF (reference sequence). The CDR3 spans 17 residues. CDR3 DNA: TGTGCCACCAGCAGAGATTCCAGGGGGGGCGAGAAGTCACCCCTCCACTTT. Its translation is CATSRDSRGGEKSPLHF.

The chain links TRBV19 to TRBJ2-7; TRBD2 is a possible D gene (5 bases). The CDR3 consists of 12 residues. Trimming took 9 bases from V and 3 from J, leaving 12 bases between them. Per germline, CDR1 LNHDA and CDR2 SQIVND (reference sequence). DNA of the CDR3: TGTGCCAGCCGGGATCTGAACTACGAGCAGTACTTC. The encoded protein is CASRDLNYEQYF. The full variable domain, with the rest looked up from reference TRBV19 and TRBJ2-7, is DGGITQSPKYLFRKEGQNVTLSCEQNLNHDAMYWYRQDPGQGLRLIYYSQIVNDFQKGDIAEGYSVSREKKESFPLTVTSAQKNPTAFYLCASRDLNYEQYFGPGTRLTVT.

This clonotype was detected many times. The rearrangement links TRBV12-3 or TRBV12-4 to TRBJ2-3; TRBD1 might be the D (6 bases). The CDR3 loop spans 14 amino acids. With 3 bases removed from V and 2 bases from J, the gap between germline ends came to 9 bases. The CDR3 reads CASSFGDITDTQYF. CDR3 DNA: TGTGCCAGCAGTTTTGGGGACATCACAGATACGCAGTATTTT.

This clonotype was seen ten or more times. The chain employs TRBV29-1 and TRBJ1-1; 11 positions match TRBD1. Germline loops: CDR1 SQVTM, CDR2 ANQGSEA. The V gene end was trimmed by 7 bases and the J gene end by 4 bases; junction bases not matched to a gene: 8. The CDR3 is made up of 14 amino acids. CDR3: CSGLLGTGGTEAFF. The CDR3 nucleotides are TGCAGCGGCCTCCTCGGGACAGGGGGCACTGAAGCTTTCTTT.

The chain couples TRBV12-3 or TRBV12-4 to TRBJ2-1; D assignment may be TRBD1 or TRBD2 (5 bases each). The CDR3 sequence is 16 residues long. CDR3 sequence (DNA): TGTGTCGGCAGTCCCCCCCGGGACCGGCCTTACAATGAGCAGTTCTTC. It specifies CVGSPPRDRPYNEQFF.

This clonotype came up a few times. Possible read error: a much larger clone is one base away. This is likely a read error, given that the CDR3 carries no conserved phenylalanine or tryptophan at its end. CDR3 in DNA: TGTGCCAGCAGCTTAGATTTCGGGGCCACCTCCTACAATGAGCAGTTCCTC. Residues: CASSLDFGATSYNEQFL. The genes are TRBV7-2 and TRBJ2-1, with D perhaps matching TRBD1 or TRBD2 (5 bases each). The CDR3 consists of 17 residues. CDR1 SGHTA and CDR2 FQGNSA come from the germline V gene. Trimming stripped 1 base from V and 0 bases from J, with 13 bases between.

The chain carries TRBV9 and TRBJ2-1; 11 bases line up with TRBD2. This CDR3 contains 15 residues. Unmatched junction bases numbered 6, after V lost 4 bases and J lost 6 bases. CDR1 SGDLS and CDR2 YYNGEE come from the germline V gene. The CDR3 here is CASSSSGLAGNEQFF. In nucleotides, the CDR3 is TGTGCCAGCAGCTCCAGCGGACTAGCGGGCAATGAGCAGTTCTTC.